The next 19 T cell receptor beta chains were all read from a single sample in a study of blood T cell repertoires in COVID-19. Some clones are missing from TCRdb's copy, which holds only in-frame ones; the method was immunoSEQ multiplex PCR. The repertoire holds some 330,000 clones, with about 87% as singletons. The specimen sequenced was PBMCs or T cells enriched from blood (not recorded which). All receptors derive from a man aged 30 to 45 who had recovered from COVID-19.

This chain connects TRBV28 to TRBJ1-2, with 9 bases that match TRBD1. Germline CDR1 reads MDHEN; CDR2 reads SYDVKM. The CDR3 extends over 14 amino acids. The ends lost 5 bases at V and 2 bases at J; junction bases unmatched: 3. The CDR3 sequence is CASSTGGENYGYTF. Here the CDR3 DNA reads TGTGCCAGCAGTACAGGGGGCGAAAACTATGGCTACACCTTC.

V is TRBV19 and J is TRBJ1-6; TRBD1 agrees at 7 bases. The length of the CDR3 is 15 residues. With V trimmed by 6 bases and J by 4 bases, 6 bases remained unmatched. Germline V gene data show CDR1 as LNHDA and CDR2 as SQIVND (reference sequence). CDR3 coding DNA: TGTGCCAGTAGAGGGACAGAAATATATAATTCACCCCTCCACTTT. Amino acids: CASRGTEIYNSPLHF.

In this sample, this clone turned up a few times. The chain recombines TRBV5-4 with TRBJ2-2; 8 bases match TRBD2. Germline CDR1 is SGHNT and CDR2 is YYREEE (reference sequence). The CDR3 loop spans 19 amino acids. Trimming cost V 1 base and J 5 bases; bases outside gene matches: 16. DNA for the CDR3: TGTGCCAGCAGCTTGCTGGGGGGCGGGGGGAACAACCCTACCGGGGAGCTGTTTTTT. Protein sequence: CASSLLGGGGNNPTGELFF. The whole variable domain, remainder taken from reference TRBV5-4 and TRBJ2-2, is ETGVTQSPTHLIKTRGQQVTLRCSSQSGHNTVSWYQQALGQGPQFIFQYYREEENGRGNFPPRFSGLQFPNYSSELNVNALELDDSALYLCASSLLGGGGNNPTGELFFGEGSRLTVL.

The rearrangement joins TRBV12-3 or TRBV12-4 to TRBJ2-3; D remains ambiguous. V was shortened by 6 bases and J by 11 bases, with 9 bases between the two germline ends. This CDR3 is built from 10 residues. In DNA, the CDR3 is TGTGCCAGCAGCTACGAGCGGCAGTATTTT. It translates to CASSYERQYF.

The genes are TRBV7-9 and TRBJ1-1; 7 nucleotides match TRBD1. This CDR3 has 16 residues. V lost 5 bases and J lost 2; bases outside the gene matches: 11. Germline lookup yields CDR1 SEHNR and CDR2 FQNEAQ (reference sequence). CDR3 residues: CASSKDYWDSNTEAFF. The CDR3 DNA sequence: TGTGCCAGCAGCAAAGACTACTGGGACAGCAACACTGAAGCTTTCTTT. The full variable domain, completed using reference TRBV7-9 and TRBJ1-1, is DTGVSQNPRHKITKRGQNVTFRCDPISEHNRLYWYRQTLGQGPEFLTYFQNEAQLEKSRLLSDRFSAERPKGSFSTLEIQRTEQGDSAMYLCASSKDYWDSNTEAFFGQGTRLTVV.

The chain uses TRBV14 and TRBJ1-1, with D unclear. Germline CDR1 SGHDN, CDR2 FVKESK. Trimming removed 1 base from V and 2 bases from J, with 11 bases in between. The CDR3 has 15 amino acids. The CDR3 here is CASSQVRLSNTEAFF. The CDR3 DNA reads TGTGCCAGCAGCCAAGTCAGGTTGTCCAACACTGAAGCTTTCTTT.

The J gene is TRBJ2-1, the V gene TRBV7-7; D is unclear. Germline values: CDR1 SSHAT, CDR2 FNYEAQ (reference sequence). The CDR3 consists of 13 residues. V was trimmed by 2 bases and J by 9 bases, leaving 11 bases between them. Here the CDR3 DNA reads TGTGCCAGCAGCTTAATTCGGAGCACTGAGCAGTTCTTC. Protein product: CASSLIRSTEQFF. Complete variable domain (other parts from reference TRBV7-7 and TRBJ2-1): GAGVSQSPRYKVTKRGQDVTLRCDPISSHATLYWYQQALGQGPEFLTYFNYEAQPDKSGLPSDRFSAERPEGSISTLTIQRTEQRDSAMYRCASSLIRSTEQFFGPGTRLTVL.

The rearrangement joins TRBV15 to TRBJ2-1; TRBD1 aligns across 7 bases. The CDR3 is made up of 13 amino acids. V was clipped by 5 bases and J by 8 bases; unmatched bases: 6. Germline V gene lookup returns CDR1 LNHNV and CDR2 YYDKDF (reference sequence). In DNA form, the CDR3 reads TGTGCCACCAGCCCCCTAGGGGGCGATGAGCAGTTCTTC. Translated: CATSPLGGDEQFF.

V is TRBV5-4 and J is TRBJ2-3, with 10 bases lining up with TRBD1. The CDR3 contains 15 residues. CDR1 is SGHNT, CDR2 YYREEE, per germline (reference sequence). Trimming took 4 bases from V and 6 from J; bases not matched to a gene: 8. CDR3 bases: TGTGCCAGCAGCCCCAGGGACAGGGGCTGGGATACGCAGTATTTT. It specifies CASSPRDRGWDTQYF. Filled out from reference TRBV5-4 and TRBJ2-3, the complete variable domain reads ETGVTQSPTHLIKTRGQQVTLRCSSQSGHNTVSWYQQALGQGPQFIFQYYREEENGRGNFPPRFSGLQFPNYSSELNVNALELDDSALYLCASSPRDRGWDTQYFGPGTRLTVL.

This clone was counted a single time. This chain joins TRBV7-3 and TRBJ2-3, with TRBD2 matching over 9 bases. The V segment lost 5 bases and the J segment 2 bases; nucleotides outside the gene matches: 14. Germline CDR1 is SGHTA and CDR2 is FQGTGA. The CDR3 consists of 18 residues. DNA for the CDR3: TGTGCCAGCAGCCTACAAGGCGGGGGGGCCCGAGACACAGATACGCAGTATTTT. It encodes CASSLQGGGARDTDTQYF.

This sequence joins TRBV4-2 and TRBJ2-7, with 8 bases aligning to TRBD1. V trimming: 0 bases; J trimming: 4 bases; junction bases outside the gene matches: 5. There are 15 residues in the CDR3. The germline V gene encodes CDR1 LGHNA and CDR2 YNFKEQ. CDR3 in amino acids: CASSQEDRGVYEQYF. DNA of the CDR3: TGTGCCAGCAGCCAAGAAGACAGGGGTGTATACGAGCAGTACTTC.

The J gene is TRBJ2-7, the V gene TRBV28; D is uncertain. Trimming took off 2 bases at V and 0 bases at J, with 11 bases between the two ends. The CDR3 is 15 amino acids. In germline, CDR1 is MDHEN, CDR2 SYDVKM. CDR3 loop: CASSLPSHISYEQYF. CDR3 nucleotides: TGTGCCAGCAGTTTACCCTCACATATCTCCTACGAGCAGTACTTC.

The rearrangement links TRBV5-1 to TRBJ2-4; D may be TRBD2 (7 bases). Looked up from germline, CDR1 is SGHRS and CDR2 is YFSETQ. The CDR3 totals 18 residues. V was trimmed by 0 bases and J by 0 bases, leaving 16 bases between them. The CDR3 nucleotides read TGCGCCAGCAGCTTGGCTGCCCTGGGGGGGCAAGCCAAAAACATTCAGTACTTC. Translating it yields CASSLAALGGQAKNIQYF.

The gene calls are TRBV27 and TRBJ1-1; 9 nucleotides match TRBD1. The CDR3 runs 14 residues. CDR1 is MNHEY and CDR2 is SMNVEV in the germline V gene (reference sequence). The V segment lost 4 bases and the J segment 11 bases; nucleotides outside the gene matches: 11. The CDR3 bases are TGTGCCAGCAGTTCCCGGGACAGGGTGACGTCTGCTTTCTTT. It codes for CASSSRDRVTSAFF.

This sequence joins TRBV6-5 and TRBJ1-2, with a tentative D call TRBD1 (5 bases). CDR1 is MNHEY, CDR2 SVGAGI, per germline. The V gene lost 5 bases and the J gene lost 4 bases, with 17 bases spanning the gap. The CDR3 loop spans 15 amino acids. CDR3 amino acids: CASSIGVLRGYGYTF. The CDR3 region has the DNA TGTGCCAGCAGTATAGGAGTCCTAAGGGGCTATGGCTACACCTTC.

The chain couples TRBV9 to TRBJ2-7, with 7 bases that match TRBD2. Losses at the gene ends were 6 bases for V and 2 bases for J; bases not matched to a gene: 8. Germline CDR1 reads SGDLS; CDR2 reads YYNGEE. This CDR3 spans 14 amino acids. In DNA, the CDR3 is TGTGCCAGCAACCCCCGGGGGGATGCCTACGAGCAGTACTTC. This encodes CASNPRGDAYEQYF.

The V and J genes are TRBV6-5 and TRBJ1-4; TRBD1 might be the D (6 bases). The V end lost 7 bases, the J end lost 3 bases, and 12 bases lay between the germline ends. This CDR3 comprises 14 residues. CDR1 and CDR2 (germline): MNHEY, SVGAGI. The CDR3 DNA sequence: TGTGCCAGCATGACAGGACTTCCTAATGAAAAACTGTTTTTT. This gives the protein CASMTGLPNEKLFF.

The genes are TRBV4-1 and TRBJ2-6; 8 nucleotides agree with TRBD2. The CDR3 covers 19 residues. The V and J ends lost 0 bases and 4 bases, in that order; junction bases with no gene match: 11. Germline values: CDR1 MGHRA, CDR2 YSYEKL. The CDR3 DNA reads as TGCGCCAGCAGCCAAGATCGTGGGACTAGTTTTGCCGGGGCCAACGTCCTGACTTTC. Translated: CASSQDRGTSFAGANVLTF.

This clone was counted only a few times. This rearrangement joins TRBV2 to TRBJ2-1; weak D call: TRBD2 (6 bases). The CDR3 consists of 16 residues. The V end lost 1 base, the J end lost 6 bases, and 16 bases lay between the germline ends. CDR1 and CDR2 (germline): SNHLY, FYNNEI. The CDR3 loop is CASSEDGGDASNEQFF. The CDR3 DNA follows: TGTGCCAGCAGTGAAGACGGGGGAGATGCTTCCAATGAGCAGTTCTTC.